This T cell receptor beta chain was captured by sequencing in a study of CD8 T cells in Susac syndrome. An amount of RNA that ranged from roughly 0.5 to 1 ug was reverse transcribed with random hexamers. By means of immunoSEQ multiplex PCR, TCR beta CDR3 spanning 54 Vbeta and 13 Jbeta underwent amplification. TCRdb analysed the immunoSEQ multiplex PCR reads with MiXCR anew, one entry per CDR3 protein. Among fewer than 35,000 distinct CDR3 sequences listed, around 94% were seen once. V shed 5 bases and J 5 bases; nucleotides not matched to a gene: 9. Germline CDR1 reads MNHEY; CDR2 reads SMNVEV (reference sequence). The CDR3 is made up of 14 amino acids. The authors sequenced TCR beta from blood CD8+ and CD4+ T cells.

This TCR derives from a human donor in good health. Sequenced: CD8+ T cells from PBMCs. The gene calls are TRBV27 and TRBJ2-7; 7 bases map to TRBD1. In DNA form, the CDR3 reads TGTGCCAGCAGTACAGGGGTTGGCGGCCACGAGCAGTACTTC. The encoded protein is CASSTGVGGHEQYF.